Sequencing of this T cell receptor (beta chain) was carried out in a study of T cell clonotyping in hematopoietic cell transplantation. Recipient blood drawn about 28 days pretransplant and days 30, 100, 180 after. This clone was observed a few times. The assay was immunoSEQ multiplex PCR, and TCRdb's table has in-frame clones only and misses some. This table has approximately 10,000 clones, about 47% appearing once. Trimming took 2 bases from V and 5 from J, leaving 14 bases between them. CDR3 length equals 14 residues. In germline, CDR1 is SGHRS, CDR2 YFSETQ. The sample here was PBMCs, taken 30 days after allogeneic stem cell transplant. This receptor was taken from a male patient in his fifties or sixties who had an allogeneic stem cell transplant from an unrelated donor, so the T cells may come from the graft donor. Some clones in this sample may be carry-over from other donors' samples. The V gene is TRBV5-1, the J gene TRBJ2-7, with D perhaps given as TRBD1 or TRBD2 (5 bases each). Here the CDR3 DNA reads TGCGCCAGCAGCTTTGGGGGTGGCATGGACGAGCAGTACTTC. It encodes CASSFGGGMDEQYF.